This entry features one T cell receptor (beta chain) sequence. Its specificity is unknown. This sample stems from a study of cytomegalovirus exposure and HLA in healthy donors. Overall study context: Genotyping showed roughly 83% of over 350 donors falling in the Caucasian-associated ancestry cluster.

Study conclusions and caveats: Later analysis identified a missense DCLRE1C variant that was linked to TCR beta V- and J-gene trimming. The authors confirmed in vitro that a few CMV-associated chains were specific for CMV antigens.

60 Vbeta and 13 Jbeta primers were used in PCR. TCRdb's copy holds only in-frame clones and misses some; the assay was immunoSEQ multiplex PCR. Here the sample spans about 97,000 clones, around 83% being singletons. Deletions cut 0 bases from V and 10 bases from J, with 11 bases between. Germline-derived CDR1 and CDR2 are SGDLS and YYNGEE. CDR3 length: 13 amino acids. The chain joins TRBV9 to TRBJ2-1; maybe TRBD2 (6 bases). The sequencing sample was made of PBMCs. The receptor was derived from a man under 40 in good health and CMV-seronegative. CDR3 amino acids: CASSVEMGREQFF. CDR3 nucleotide sequence: TGTGCCAGCAGCGTAGAAATGGGGAGGGAGCAGTTCTTC.